What follows is one TCR beta chain and its context. The antigen is not known. Sequenced by immunoSEQ multiplex PCR; TCRdb stores in-frame clones only, minus some. Among 150,000 to 200,000 clones listed, about 89% were seen once. Germline CDR1 is MDHEN and CDR2 is SYDVKM. V trimming: 4 bases; J trimming: 6 bases; junction bases outside the gene matches: 11. The CDR3 is made up of 17 amino acids. The sample belongs to a study of T cell responses to AZD1222 COVID-19 vaccine. Findings and limits, study-wide: Without day 14 samples, only post-peak T cell repertoires were studied. Reportedly, nearly half the spike-specific TCRs target unmutated variant regions. Two AZD1222 doses significantly raised spike-specific TCR breadth and depth over controls. White British people made up most donors, females outnumbered males, and clonal diversity was possibly underestimated.

The starting material was peripheral blood, obtained on day 0 of AZD1222 vaccination. The TCR was taken from an adult in good health. This chain uses TRBV28 with TRBJ1-4; 10 bases align to TRBD1. CDR3 amino acids: CASSSWYWTGGYEKLFF. DNA of the CDR3: TGTGCCAGCAGTTCGTGGTATTGGACAGGGGGATATGAAAAACTGTTTTTT.